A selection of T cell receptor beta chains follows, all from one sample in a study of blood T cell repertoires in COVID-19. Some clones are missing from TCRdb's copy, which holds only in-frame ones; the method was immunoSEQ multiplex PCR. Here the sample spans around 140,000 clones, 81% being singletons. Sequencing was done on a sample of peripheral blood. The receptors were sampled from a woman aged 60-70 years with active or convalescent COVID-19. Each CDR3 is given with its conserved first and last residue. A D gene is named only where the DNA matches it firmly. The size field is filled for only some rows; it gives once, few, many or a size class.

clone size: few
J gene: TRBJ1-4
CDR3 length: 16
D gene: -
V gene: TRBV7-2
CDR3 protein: CASSWPTGSTNEKLFF
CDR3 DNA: TGTGCCAGCAGCTGGCCGACGGGTTCAACTAATGAAAAACTGTTTTTT

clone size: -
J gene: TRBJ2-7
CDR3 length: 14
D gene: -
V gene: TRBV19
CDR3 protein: CASSIEGGNYEQYF
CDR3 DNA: TGTGCCAGTAGTATAGAAGGAGGTAACTACGAGCAGTACTTC

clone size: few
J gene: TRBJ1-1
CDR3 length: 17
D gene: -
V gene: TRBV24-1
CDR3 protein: CATSDLQRGRRNTEAFF
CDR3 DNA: TGTGCCACCAGTGATTTGCAAAGGGGCAGGAGGAACACTGAAGCTTTCTTT

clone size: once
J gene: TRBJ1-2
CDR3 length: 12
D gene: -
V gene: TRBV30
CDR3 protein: CAWSGPADGYTF
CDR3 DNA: TGTGCCTGGAGTGGGCCTGCGGATGGCTACACCTTC

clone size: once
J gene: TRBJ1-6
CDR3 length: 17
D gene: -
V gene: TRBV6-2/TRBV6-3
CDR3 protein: CASSPLGDFSYNSPLHF
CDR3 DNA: TGTGCCAGCAGCCCCTTGGGAGATTTCTCCTATAATTCACCCCTCCACTTT

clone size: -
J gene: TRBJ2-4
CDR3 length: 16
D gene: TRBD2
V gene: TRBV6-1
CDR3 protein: CASSEFPQWGGDIQYF
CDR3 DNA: TGTGCCAGCAGTGAATTCCCCCAATGGGGGGGTGACATTCAGTACTTC

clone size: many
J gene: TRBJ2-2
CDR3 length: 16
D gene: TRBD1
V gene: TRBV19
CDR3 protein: CASSMGGRGPSGELFF
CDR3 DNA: TGTGCCAGTAGTATGGGAGGCAGGGGGCCGTCCGGGGAGCTGTTTTTT

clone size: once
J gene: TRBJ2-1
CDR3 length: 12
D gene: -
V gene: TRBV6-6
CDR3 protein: CASSRTPSEQFF
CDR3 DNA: TGTGCCAGCAGCCGGACTCCCAGTGAGCAGTTCTTC

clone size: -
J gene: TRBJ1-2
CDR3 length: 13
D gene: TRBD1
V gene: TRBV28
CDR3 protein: CASSLQGARGYTF
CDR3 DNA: TGTGCCAGCAGTTTACAGGGGGCTCGTGGCTACACCTTC

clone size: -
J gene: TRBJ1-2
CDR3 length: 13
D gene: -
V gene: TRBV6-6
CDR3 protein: CASSTNRDGGYTF
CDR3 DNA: TGTGCCAGCAGCACAAACAGGGACGGTGGCTACACCTTC

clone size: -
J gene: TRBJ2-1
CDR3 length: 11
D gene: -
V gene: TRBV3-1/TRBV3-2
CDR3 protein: CASSLYGEQFF
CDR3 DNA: TGTGCCAGCAGCCTCTACGGTGAGCAGTTCTTC

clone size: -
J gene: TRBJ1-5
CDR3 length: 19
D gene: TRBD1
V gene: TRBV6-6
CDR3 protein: CASSPRDRDWVFSNQPQHF
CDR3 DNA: TGTGCCAGCAGTCCCCGGGACAGGGACTGGGTGTTTAGCAATCAGCCCCAGCATTTT

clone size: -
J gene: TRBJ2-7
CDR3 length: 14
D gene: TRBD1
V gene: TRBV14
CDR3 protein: CASSRTGGSYEQYF
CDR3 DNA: TGTGCCAGCAGCAGGACAGGGGGCTCCTACGAGCAGTACTTC

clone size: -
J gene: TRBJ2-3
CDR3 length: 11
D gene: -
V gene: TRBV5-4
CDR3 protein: CASSFRDTQYF
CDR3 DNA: TGTGCCAGCAGCTTCCGAGATACGCAGTATTTT

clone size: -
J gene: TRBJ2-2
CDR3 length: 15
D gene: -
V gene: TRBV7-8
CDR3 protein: CASSLYASGTGELFF
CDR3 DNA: TGTGCCAGCAGCTTATACGCTAGTGGTACCGGGGAGCTGTTTTTT

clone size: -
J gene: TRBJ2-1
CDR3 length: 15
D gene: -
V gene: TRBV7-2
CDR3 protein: CASSLGLVSYNEQFF
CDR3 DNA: TGTGCCAGCAGCTTAGGACTAGTCTCCTACAATGAGCAGTTCTTC

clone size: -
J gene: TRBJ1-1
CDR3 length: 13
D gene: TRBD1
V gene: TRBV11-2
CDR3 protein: CASSLGQGREAFF
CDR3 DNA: TGTGCCAGCAGCCTCGGACAGGGGCGGGAAGCTTTCTTT

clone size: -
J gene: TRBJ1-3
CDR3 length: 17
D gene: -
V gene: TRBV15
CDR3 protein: CATSRGAALTSGNTIYF
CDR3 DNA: TGTGCCACCAGCAGAGGAGCAGCGCTTACCTCTGGAAACACCATATATTTT

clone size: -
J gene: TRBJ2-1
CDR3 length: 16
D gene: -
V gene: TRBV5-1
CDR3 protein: CASSLVQSSSYNEQFF
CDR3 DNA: TGCGCCAGCAGCTTGGTACAGTCCAGCTCCTACAATGAGCAGTTCTTC

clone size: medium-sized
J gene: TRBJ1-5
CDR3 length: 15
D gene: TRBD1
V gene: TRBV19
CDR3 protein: CASSGGQGGNQPQHF
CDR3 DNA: TGTGCCAGTAGTGGGGGACAGGGTGGCAATCAGCCCCAGCATTTT

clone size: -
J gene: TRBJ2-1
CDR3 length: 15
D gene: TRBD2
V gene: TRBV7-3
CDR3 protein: CASSLRTSGYNEQFF
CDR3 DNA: TGTGCCAGCAGCTTAAGGACTAGCGGCTACAATGAGCAGTTCTTC

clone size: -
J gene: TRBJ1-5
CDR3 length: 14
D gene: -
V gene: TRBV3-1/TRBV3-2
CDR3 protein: CASSQTVSNQPQHF
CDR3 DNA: TGTGCCAGCAGCCAAACGGTAAGCAATCAGCCCCAGCATTTT

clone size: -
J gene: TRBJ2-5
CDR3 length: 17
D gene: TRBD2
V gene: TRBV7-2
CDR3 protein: CASRSNSRGLAGETQYF
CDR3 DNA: TGTGCCAGCAGGTCAAATTCCAGGGGACTAGCGGGAGAGACCCAGTACTTC

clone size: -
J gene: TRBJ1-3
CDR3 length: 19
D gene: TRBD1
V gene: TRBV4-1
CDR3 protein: CASSQDRTGGAVSGNTIYF
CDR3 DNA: TGCGCCAGCAGCCAAGATCGGACAGGGGGCGCGGTCTCTGGAAACACCATATATTTT

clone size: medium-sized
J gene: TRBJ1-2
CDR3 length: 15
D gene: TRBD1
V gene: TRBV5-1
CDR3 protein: CASSSGGLPVYDYTF
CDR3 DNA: TGCGCCAGCAGCTCAGGGGGGCTTCCTGTTTATGACTACACCTTC

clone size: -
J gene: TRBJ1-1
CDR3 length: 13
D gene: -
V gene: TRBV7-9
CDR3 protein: CASSPMTALGAFF
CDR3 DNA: TGTGCCAGCAGCCCGATGACAGCACTCGGAGCTTTCTTT

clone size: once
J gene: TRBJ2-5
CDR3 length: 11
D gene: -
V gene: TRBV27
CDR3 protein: CASGSSETQYF
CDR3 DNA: TGTGCCAGCGGGAGTTCGGAGACCCAGTACTTC

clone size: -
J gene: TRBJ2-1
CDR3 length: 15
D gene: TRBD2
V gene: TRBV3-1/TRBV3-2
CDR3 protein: CASSPGLGAYNEQFF
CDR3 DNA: TGTGCCAGCAGCCCCGGACTAGGGGCGTACAATGAGCAGTTCTTC

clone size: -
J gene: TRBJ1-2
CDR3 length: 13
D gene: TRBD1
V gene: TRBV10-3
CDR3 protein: CATQGDRVYGYTF
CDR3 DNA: TGTGCCACCCAAGGGGACAGGGTGTATGGCTACACCTTC

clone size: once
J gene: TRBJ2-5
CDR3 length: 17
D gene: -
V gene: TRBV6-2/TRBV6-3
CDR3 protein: CASSYSISGSAQETQYF
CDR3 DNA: TGTGCCAGCAGTTACTCGATTAGCGGATCCGCTCAAGAGACCCAGTACTTC